This T cell receptor beta chain was identified during a study of cytomegalovirus exposure and HLA in healthy donors. Looking at the study overall: An early data release held approximately 85 million unique TCRs from HLA-typed donors.

Study-wide results and limits: V- and J-gene trimming in TCR beta was tied to a missense DCLRE1C variant by an analysis performed later. Rates of TCR association differed by HLA locus in a later analysis, with DRB1 highest and HLA-C lowest. Exclusion applied to some V segments, including TRBV6-2 and TRBV6-3, as they were indistinguishable.

Turning to this clone: Its antigen is unknown.

This CDR3 comprises 13 residues. Deletions cut 10 bases from V and 0 bases from J, with 10 bases between. CDR1 and CDR2 from the germline V gene are SGHVS and FQNEAQ. PCR was performed using 60 Vbeta and 13 Jbeta primers. The data were produced by immunoSEQ multiplex PCR, yet TCRdb's version contains in-frame clones alone and is incomplete. The sample contains around 200,000 clones, about 77% of which appear only once. Sequencing used PBMCs. This receptor was obtained from a man younger than 45 in good health and CMV-seropositive. The J gene is TRBJ2-1, the V gene TRBV7-8; TRBD2 is a possible D gene (5 bases). The CDR3 loop reads CATSGNSYNEQFF. Here the CDR3 DNA reads TGTGCCACCTCGGGGAACTCCTACAATGAGCAGTTCTTC.